This T cell receptor beta chain was documented in a study of blood T cell repertoires in COVID-19. The method was immunoSEQ multiplex PCR; TCRdb's version includes in-frame clones alone and lacks a portion of them. The profile shows approximately 130,000 clones, 81% of them singletons. Per the germline V gene, CDR1 is KGHSH and CDR2 is LQKENI. V was trimmed by 3 bases and J by 8 bases, leaving 22 bases between them. The CDR3 loop spans 16 amino acids. The sequencing sample was made of peripheral blood. The V gene is TRBV18, the J gene TRBJ1-2; tentatively, D is TRBD1 (5 bases). This clonotype was obtained from a woman aged 60-75 years with active or convalescent COVID-19. CDR3 in amino acids: CASSPLTEGTMGGYTF. The DNA of the CDR3 is TGTGCCAGCTCACCCCTGACTGAAGGGACTATGGGGGGCTACACCTTC.